The entry below describes one TCR beta chain. The antigen is undetermined. Looked up from germline, CDR1 is SEHNR and CDR2 is FQNEAQ (reference sequence). This CDR3 has 18 amino acids. Trimming cost V 1 base and J 5 bases; bases outside gene matches: 11. Prepared TCR beta cDNA libraries contained unique molecular identifiers. Via MiXCR, TCRdb re-called the PCR reads, giving one row per CDR3 protein. The sample records fewer than 850,000 distinct CDR3 sequences, around 27% being singletons. This specimen belongs to a study of post-analysis software for immune sequencing data. Study-level findings and limits: The study found TRBV5-6, TRBV5-1 and TRBV20-1 among about five TRBV segments more frequent in patients than controls.

J is TRBJ2-1 and V is TRBV7-9, with 10 nucleotides matching TRBD2. This TCR derives from a girl aged 10 to 17 with multiple sclerosis. What was sequenced was blood. Here the CDR3 DNA reads TGTGCCAGCAGCTTAGGGGCCGGGACTAGCGTCCGTCACAATGAGCAGTTCTTC. Protein sequence: CASSLGAGTSVRHNEQFF.